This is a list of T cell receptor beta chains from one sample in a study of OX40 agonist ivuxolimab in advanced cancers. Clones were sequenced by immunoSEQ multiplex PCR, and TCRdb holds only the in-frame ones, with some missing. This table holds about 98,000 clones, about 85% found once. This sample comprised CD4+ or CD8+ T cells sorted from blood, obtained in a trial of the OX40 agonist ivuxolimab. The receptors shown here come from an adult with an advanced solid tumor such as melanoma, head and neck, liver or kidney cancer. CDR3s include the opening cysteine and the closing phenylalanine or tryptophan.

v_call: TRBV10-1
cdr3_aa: CASSQGEEAFF

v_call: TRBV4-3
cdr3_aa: CASSQGGLAAGGETQYF

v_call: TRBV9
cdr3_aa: CASSRGNFQETQYF

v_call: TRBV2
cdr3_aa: CASRLYRNEQFF

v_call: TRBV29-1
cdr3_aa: CSVAPRLAGEGEQYF

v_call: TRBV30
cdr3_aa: CAWTDDSYEQYF

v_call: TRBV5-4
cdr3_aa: CASSLARAGQEGYTF

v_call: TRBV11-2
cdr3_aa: CASSLNPSAQNEQFF

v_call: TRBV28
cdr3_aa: CASSLYLGRLAFF

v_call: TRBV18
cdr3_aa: CASSPRQVIQRNTEAFF

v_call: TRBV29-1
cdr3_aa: CSVFSGAYNEQFF

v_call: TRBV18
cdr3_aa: CASSPPPQGLAEQYF

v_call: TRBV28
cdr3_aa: CASRLMTGGRSPLHF

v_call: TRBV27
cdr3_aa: CASSFRDPHTEAFF

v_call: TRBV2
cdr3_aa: CASSLDSLEPQHF

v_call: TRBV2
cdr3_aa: CASSGRAHTGELFF

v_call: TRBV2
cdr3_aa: CASSMGAKWTDTQYF

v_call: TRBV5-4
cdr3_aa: CASSPPPNGLNTEAFF

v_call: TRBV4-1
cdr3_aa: CASSPSGNTIYF

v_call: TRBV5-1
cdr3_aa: CASSLGSSSYNEQFF

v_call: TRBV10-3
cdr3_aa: CAISAFGLAATDTQYF

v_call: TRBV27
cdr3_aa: CASRGRGKETQYF

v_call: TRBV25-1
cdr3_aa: CASSEQYNEQFF

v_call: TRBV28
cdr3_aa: CASSTDTPYTGELFF

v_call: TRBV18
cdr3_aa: CASSLRRTGANVLTF

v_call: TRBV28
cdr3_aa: CASSTTAYNEQFF

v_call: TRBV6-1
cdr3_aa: CASSDSSQEKLFF

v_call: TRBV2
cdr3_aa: CASSGDRATEAFF

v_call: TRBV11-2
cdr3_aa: CASSADQETQYF

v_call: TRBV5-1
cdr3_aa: CASSSGVNTGELFF

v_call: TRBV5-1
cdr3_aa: CASSLEAGGPLQAWEQYF

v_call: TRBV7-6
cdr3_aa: CASSYNSGANVLTF

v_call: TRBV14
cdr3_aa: CASSQGTGPNTEAFF

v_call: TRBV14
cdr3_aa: CASSQGDGREQYF

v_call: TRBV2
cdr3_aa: CASTRAGLAGSGANVLTF